This TCR beta chain was sequenced during a study of T cells in localized non-small cell lung cancer. Study findings and constraints: Clonality peaked in uninvolved adjacent lung rather than tumor. Adjacent lung held a median 57 of the top 100 tumor clones. Sequencing covered just one tumor region, so heterogeneity cannot be ruled out. Those with higher blood T cell density had longer overall survival.

There are 12 residues in the CDR3. Germline CDR1 is ENHRY and CDR2 is SYGVKD. The V end was cut by 5 bases, the J end by 2 bases, with 4 bases between. This clone was picked up one time. Its antigen remains unknown. Measured with immunoSEQ multiplex PCR; TCRdb has only the in-frame clones, and not every one. The sample lists more than 25,000 clones, around nine tenths occurring once. The rearrangement joins TRBV10-3 to TRBJ2-1; the D is unclear. The sequences come from peripheral blood, collected before any cancer treatment. The sequence came from a female donor at least 60 years old with stage III squamous cell lung carcinoma. The CDR3 region has the DNA TGTGCCATCAGTAGTCCCTACAATGAGCAGTTCTTC. It codes for CAISSPYNEQFF.